This T cell receptor (beta chain) stems from a study of OX40 agonist ivuxolimab in advanced cancers. As for the study in general: The drug used for patients, ivuxolimab, was an agonistic anti-OX40 (CD134) antibody. Dose-escalation subjects each had hepatocellular carcinoma, melanoma, renal cell or head and neck cancer. Patients were infused with ivuxolimab every 2 weeks at 0.01 to 10 mg/kg.

Sequenced by immunoSEQ multiplex PCR; TCRdb stores in-frame clones only, minus some. Altogether tens of thousands of clones are present, about 79% being singletons, with the ten largest covering roughly 15%. Whole-study results and caveats: Low normalized T-cell clonal expansion also characterized some of the nonresponders.

Concerning this clone: Its antigen is currently unknown. Sequence at one end of the junction differs from germline and may be a read error.

The sequences come from CD4+ or CD8+ T cells sorted from blood, collected in a trial of the OX40 agonist ivuxolimab. The TCR originated in an adult with an advanced solid tumor such as melanoma, head and neck, liver or kidney cancer.

This chain's CDR3 is CANSDRGQVPQLDYGYTF. DNA for the CDR3: TGTGCCAACAGCGATCGAGGACAGGTCCCACAGTTAGACTATGGCTACACCTTC. The chain recombines TRBV9 with TRBJ1-2; 7 nucleotides align to TRBD1. The germline V gene encodes CDR1 SGDLS and CDR2 YYNGEE. There are 18 residues in the CDR3.